A single sample gave rise to the 23 T cell receptor beta chains below, sequenced in a study of PD-L1 blockade in urothelial cancer. Sequencing used immunoSEQ multiplex PCR; TCRdb keeps in-frame clones, though not all of them. The sample lists around 50,000 clones, over 65% occurring once. Time point of the sample: pretreatment peripheral blood. The specimen comprised PBMCs, sampled around atezolizumab (anti-PD-L1) treatment. These receptor sequences come from a middle-aged man with urothelial cancer.

The chain joins TRBV28 to TRBJ2-1; 8 bases fit TRBD1. After removal of 5 bases from V and 9 bases from J, the junction contained 12 bases not matched to a gene. CDR3 length equals 15 residues. CDR1 is MDHEN, CDR2 SYDVKM, per germline. CDR3 in DNA: TGTGCCAGCAGTCCCCCCAGGGACAGGAGTGGTGAGCAGTTCTTC. Translation: CASSPPRDRSGEQFF.

This clone was detected a few times. The rearrangement links TRBV18 to TRBJ1-1; 7 positions match TRBD1. J lost 5 bases, V lost 3 bases, and 9 bases had no gene match. CDR3 size: 15 residues. Looked up from germline, CDR1 is KGHSH and CDR2 is LQKENI. CDR3 DNA sequence: TGTGCCAGCTCACCCAAAGGACAGGTCGGGACTGAAGCTTTCTTT. It encodes CASSPKGQVGTEAFF.

This chain joins TRBV6-5 and TRBJ2-5; TRBD2 matches at 8 bases. The ends lost 7 bases at V and 5 bases at J; junction bases unmatched: 9. The CDR3 has 14 amino acids. Per the germline V gene, CDR1 is MNHEY and CDR2 is SVGAGI. In nucleotides, the CDR3 is TGTGCCAGCAACTCTTTCGGGGGGGCGGAGACCCAGTACTTC. It codes for CASNSFGGAETQYF.

The chain joins TRBV5-1 to TRBJ2-4, with a weak D call TRBD1 (5 bases). Trimming removed 2 bases at V and 0 bases at J, with 9 bases between. Germline V gene data show CDR1 as SGHRS and CDR2 as YFSETQ. The CDR3 has 15 residues. The CDR3 DNA sequence: TGCGCCAGCAGCTTCGGCGGACAAGCCAAAAACATTCAGTACTTC. Protein: CASSFGGQAKNIQYF.

The chain joins TRBV11-2 to TRBJ1-4, with a weak D call TRBD1 (6 bases). The length of the CDR3 is 14 residues. Trimming removed 1 base at V and 7 bases at J, with 10 bases between. Germline V gene lookup returns CDR1 SGHAT and CDR2 FQNNGV. CDR3 nucleotide sequence: TGTGCCAGCAGCTTAGCCGGGACACGTGAAAAACTGTTTTTT. Protein sequence: CASSLAGTREKLFF.

The rearrangement links TRBV7-2 to TRBJ2-5; 7 positions agree with TRBD2. CDR1 SGHTA and CDR2 FQGNSA come from the germline V gene. J lost 3 bases, V lost 0 bases, and 19 bases had no gene match. The length of the CDR3 is 20 residues. CDR3 in DNA: TGTGCCAGCAGCTTAGCTTCCTCCCTTGGGCGTTTGGCGGGAGAAGAGACCCAGTACTTC. This encodes CASSLASSLGRLAGEETQYF.

This chain joins TRBV7-2 and TRBJ2-4; D call uncertain. This CDR3 is 12 amino acids long. Germline-derived CDR1 and CDR2 are SGHTA and FQGNSA. The V end was cut by 2 bases, the J end by 7 bases, with 6 bases between. CDR3 residues: CASSLNQNIQYF. CDR3 nucleotide sequence: TGTGCCAGCAGCTTAAATCAGAACATTCAGTACTTC.

This chain connects TRBV9 to TRBJ2-1; D is possibly TRBD2 (5 bases). The length of the CDR3 is 16 residues. CDR1 and CDR2 from the germline V gene are SGDLS and YYNGEE. The V end lost 4 bases, the J end lost 0 bases, and 14 bases lay between the germline ends. The CDR3 DNA sequence: TGTGCCAGCAGCCCCAGCGGAGGAAGCTCCTACAATGAGCAGTTCTTC. This sequence encodes CASSPSGGSSYNEQFF.

The chain is built from TRBV13 and TRBJ2-3, with D perhaps matching TRBD1 (6 bases). Deletions cut 10 bases from V and 2 bases from J, with 13 bases between. This CDR3 is built from 13 residues. The germline CDR1 and CDR2 sequences are PRHDT and FYEKMQ (reference sequence). The CDR3 bases are TGTGCCACTGGACAGTTTTCCACAGATACGCAGTATTTT. Translation: CATGQFSTDTQYF.

The chain employs TRBV28 and TRBJ2-1, with 9 bases that match TRBD2. The V segment lost 5 bases and the J segment 8 bases; nucleotides outside the gene matches: 10. The CDR3 has 15 residues. Per germline, CDR1 MDHEN and CDR2 SYDVKM. CDR3 DNA sequence: TGTGCCAGCAGTGCCTTAGCGGGAGCAGCCGATGAGCAGTTCTTC. This gives the protein CASSALAGAADEQFF.

V usage is TRBV6-1 and J usage is TRBJ1-2; D call uncertain. Trimming shortened V by 0 bases and J by 5 bases, and 13 bases separated the two germline ends. Looked up from germline, CDR1 is MNHNS and CDR2 is SASEGT. The CDR3 contains 15 residues. This chain's CDR3 is CASSEALWQVYGYTF. The CDR3 bases are TGTGCCAGCAGTGAAGCCCTTTGGCAGGTATATGGCTACACCTTC.

The genes are TRBV19 and TRBJ2-7, with TRBD2 matching over 12 bases. The CDR3 is 14 amino acids. From germline, CDR1 is LNHDA and CDR2 SQIVND (reference sequence). Trimming removed 5 bases from V and 3 bases from J; junction bases left unmatched: 2. The CDR3 loop is CASSLTSGSYEQYF. The CDR3 DNA reads TGTGCCAGTAGTTTGACTAGCGGGAGCTACGAGCAGTACTTC.

This clone is termed medium-sized (0.01 to 0.1%). CDR3 amino acids: CASSSGQGWHIQYF. The CDR3 DNA is TGTGCCAGCAGCTCCGGACAGGGATGGCACATTCAGTACTTC. The chain links TRBV7-9 to TRBJ2-4; 8 bases align to TRBD1. There are 14 residues in the CDR3. Germline trimming cut 4 bases from V and 8 bases from J; bases unmatched to any gene: 7. Germline V lookup: CDR1 SEHNR, CDR2 FQNEAQ (reference sequence).

In DNA form, the CDR3 reads TGTGCCAGCAGCGTAGGGACGGACAAAAATGAAAAACTGTTTTTT. Amino acid sequence: CASSVGTDKNEKLFF. The rearrangement joins TRBV9 to TRBJ1-4, with a weak D call TRBD1 (5 bases). In germline, CDR1 is SGDLS, CDR2 YYNGEE. This CDR3 is built from 15 residues. V lost 0 bases to trimming and J lost 5 bases, with 11 bases between them.

The gene calls are TRBV5-4 and TRBJ2-5; TRBD1 matches at 10 bases. CDR1 is SGHNT and CDR2 is YYREEE in the germline V gene (reference sequence). The CDR3 is made up of 16 amino acids. With 0 bases clipped from V and 5 bases from J, the junction kept 7 bases outside the gene matches. The CDR3 loop is CASSLGDRGWEETQYF. The DNA for the CDR3 is TGTGCCAGCAGCTTGGGGGACAGGGGATGGGAGGAGACCCAGTACTTC.

V and J are TRBV27 and TRBJ2-7; TRBD1 aligns across 10 bases. CDR1 and CDR2 (germline): MNHEY, SMNVEV (reference sequence). CDR3 size: 16 residues. V lost 9 bases and J lost 0; bases outside the gene matches: 11. CDR3 in amino acids: CASGTDRGRSSYEQYF. The CDR3 bases are TGTGCCAGTGGAACAGACAGGGGGCGGTCCTCCTACGAGCAGTACTTC.

The chain carries TRBV7-3 and TRBJ2-7; D gene ambiguous. Germline CDR1 reads SGHTA; CDR2 reads FQGTGA. This CDR3 has 17 amino acids. V lost 4 bases and J lost 0, with 19 bases in between. CDR3 sequence reads: CASSCRTCFGSSYEQYF. CDR3 DNA: TGTGCCAGCAGCTGCCGAACTTGTTTTGGTAGCTCCTACGAGCAGTACTTC.

This chain connects TRBV7-3 to TRBJ2-2; 10 bases are shared with TRBD2. The CDR3 sequence is 16 residues long. From germline, CDR1 is SGHTA and CDR2 FQGTGA. The trim removed 6 bases at V and 0 bases at J, leaving 4 bases unmatched. The CDR3 sequence: CASSQSGGANTGELFF. CDR3 nucleotide sequence: TGTGCCAGCAGTCAAAGCGGGGGGGCGAACACCGGGGAGCTGTTTTTT.

The chain employs TRBV30 and TRBJ1-4, with 7 bases that match TRBD1. Germline loops: CDR1 GTSNPN, CDR2 SVGIG (reference sequence). This CDR3 is 16 amino acids long. Trimming took 2 bases from V and 4 from J; bases not matched to a gene: 10. CDR3 amino acids: CAWSSTRQGFNEKLFF. CDR3 bases: TGTGCCTGGAGTAGCACACGACAGGGTTTTAATGAAAAACTGTTTTTT.

This chain's CDR3 is CASSADGTYYGYTF. CDR3 DNA sequence: TGTGCCAGTAGCGCCGACGGGACTTACTATGGCTACACCTTC. The rearrangement uses TRBV19 and TRBJ1-2; maybe TRBD1 (5 bases). CDR3 size: 14 residues. Germline V gene sequence: CDR1 LNHDA, CDR2 SQIVND (reference sequence). Trimming cost V 6 bases and J 3 bases, with 14 bases left between them.

The V gene is TRBV10-2, the J gene TRBJ1-4, with 8 bases that match TRBD1. Germline CDR1 reads WSHSY; CDR2 reads SAAADI. Losses at the gene ends were 2 bases for V and 5 bases for J; bases not matched to a gene: 13. The CDR3 runs 18 residues. CDR3 bases: TGCGCCAGCAGTGAGCCGGGGGACAGGTACACCTTAAATGAAAAACTGTTTTTT. Translating it yields CASSEPGDRYTLNEKLFF.

V gene TRBV28 combines with J gene TRBJ1-3; a possible D gene is TRBD1 (5 bases). This CDR3 contains 18 residues. V shed 2 bases and J shed 0 bases, with 17 bases lying between them. The V gene's germline CDR1 is MDHEN and CDR2 SYDVKM. In nucleotides, the CDR3 is TGTGCCAGCAGTTTAGTAGGGTGGCAGGGCGCCTCTGGAAACACCATATATTTT. Encoded protein: CASSLVGWQGASGNTIYF.

The rearrangement uses TRBV27 and TRBJ2-1; D might be TRBD1 (5 bases). V was trimmed by 3 bases and J by 12 bases, leaving 21 bases between them. The CDR3 has 15 amino acids. Germline V gives CDR1 MNHEY, CDR2 SMNVEV (reference sequence). The CDR3 loop reads CASSFGRASSFGQFF. The DNA for the CDR3 is TGTGCCAGCAGTTTTGGCAGGGCCTCTTCCTTTGGGCAGTTCTTC.